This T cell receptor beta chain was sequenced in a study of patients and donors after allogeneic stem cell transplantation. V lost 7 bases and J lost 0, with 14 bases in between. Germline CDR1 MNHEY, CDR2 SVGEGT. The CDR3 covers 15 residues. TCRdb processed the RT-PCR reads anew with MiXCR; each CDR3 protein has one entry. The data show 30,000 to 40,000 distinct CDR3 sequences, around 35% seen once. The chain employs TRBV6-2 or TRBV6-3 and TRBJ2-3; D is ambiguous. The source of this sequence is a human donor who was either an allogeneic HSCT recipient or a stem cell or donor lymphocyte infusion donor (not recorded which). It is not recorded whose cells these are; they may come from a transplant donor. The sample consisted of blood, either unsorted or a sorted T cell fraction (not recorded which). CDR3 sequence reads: CASTRPSDSTDTQYF. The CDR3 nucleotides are TGTGCCAGCACCCGACCGAGTGATAGCACAGATACGCAGTATTTT.